Listed below are T cell receptor beta chains from one sample, sequenced in a study of blood T cell repertoires in COVID-19. The data were produced by immunoSEQ multiplex PCR, yet TCRdb's version contains in-frame clones alone and is incomplete. The sample carries approximately 210,000 clones, 80% to 85% recorded once. The specimen sequenced was peripheral blood. These TCRs come from a young man with active or convalescent COVID-19. Each CDR3 is given with its conserved first and last residue. Each record gives: J gene, V gene, CDR3 protein.

TRBJ1-5,TRBV18,CASSPGDRARNQPQHF
TRBJ1-3,TRBV7-3,CASSSPGFGNTIYF
TRBJ2-1,TRBV19,CASSRRTGITYNEQFF
TRBJ2-7,TRBV24-1,CATSGTGGPYEQYF
TRBJ2-7,TRBV19,CASRGKQTYEQYF
TRBJ1-1,TRBV28,CASTQRTGTANTEAFF
TRBJ1-6,TRBV7-9,CASSLGVGEDSPLHF
TRBJ1-5,TRBV30,CAWTRAGGHQPQHF
TRBJ2-7,TRBV7-3,CASSLFATGSYEQYF
TRBJ1-5,TRBV30,CAGCQPQHF